This entry lists 29 T cell receptor beta chains sequenced from one sample in a study of neurological immune-mediated disorders. Time point: longitudinal time-point 2. Using its own MiXCR run on the 5' RACE reads, TCRdb lists one record per CDR3 protein. The data contain over 75,000 distinct CDR3 sequences, 5.5% to 6.5% of them singletons. Sequencing input: PBMCs. These receptors originate from a woman in her fifties or sixties with multiple sclerosis.

This clonotype was seen many times. This chain links TRBV20-1 with TRBJ1-2; TRBD1 might be the D (5 bases). Germline-derived CDR1 and CDR2 are DFQATT and SNEGSKA (reference sequence). CDR3 length equals 13 residues. Trimming left V 5 bases short and J 0 bases short, with 10 bases between. The DNA of the CDR3 is TGCAGTGCTGGGGCTTACTCTAACTATGGCTACACCTTC. This gives the protein CSAGAYSNYGYTF.

This clonotype showed up many times. The chain is built from TRBV5-1 and TRBJ2-3, with D possibly TRBD2 on 5 matching bases. V lost 0 bases, J lost 6 bases, and 14 bases lay in between. Germline V gene data show CDR1 as SGHRS and CDR2 as YFSETQ. The CDR3 is made up of 15 amino acids. CDR3 bases: TGCGCCAGCAGCTTGGCCAGTTCGGGGTTGGATACGCAGTATTTT. Protein sequence: CASSLASSGLDTQYF.

In this sample, this clonotype turned up many times. Written as DNA, the CDR3 is TGTGCCAGCAGCCAAAGCGGGGGGGCGAACGAGCAGTACTTC. Residues: CASSQSGGANEQYF. The rearrangement uses TRBV3-1 and TRBJ2-7; 10 positions agree with TRBD2. V dropped 2 bases and J dropped 5; count of bases not matched to a gene: 3. CDR3 length equals 14 residues. Germline CDR1 and CDR2: LGHDT and YNNKEL (reference sequence).

This clonotype was counted many times. The genes are TRBV10-3 and TRBJ1-2; D gene unclear. Trimming removed 0 bases at V and 0 bases at J, with 8 bases between. CDR1 ENHRY and CDR2 SYGVKD come from the germline V gene. The CDR3 spans 15 residues. The CDR3 is CAISESVISNYGYTF. The CDR3 nucleotides are TGTGCCATCAGTGAGTCGGTGATATCTAACTATGGCTACACCTTC.

This clonotype has at least ten counts. The CDR3 bases are TGTGCCAGCAGGAGGGTCGGACAGTACGAGCAGTACTTC. Amino acids: CASRRVGQYEQYF. This chain connects TRBV6-6 to TRBJ2-7, with D perhaps TRBD1 (6 bases). CDR3 length equals 13 residues. Between the trimmed V and J ends, which lost 6 bases and 4 bases, there was a span of 13 bases. Looked up from germline, CDR1 is MNHNY and CDR2 is SVGAGI (reference sequence).

This sequence joins TRBV6-1 and TRBJ2-3; D is possibly TRBD1 (6 bases). This CDR3 has 14 amino acids. Germline loops: CDR1 MNHNS, CDR2 SASEGT. Trimming took 1 base from V and 2 from J, leaving 7 bases between them. CDR3 amino acids: CASSEDRVTDTQYF. Here the CDR3 DNA reads TGTGCCAGCAGTGAAGACAGGGTCACAGATACGCAGTATTTT.

This clonotype has a count of ten or more. The chain links TRBV10-3 to TRBJ2-1; D ambiguous. CDR3 length: 12 residues. The V gene lost 0 bases and the J gene lost 10 bases, with 7 bases spanning the gap. Germline-derived CDR1 and CDR2 are ENHRY and SYGVKD. CDR3 region: CAISESYVEQFF. CDR3 in DNA: TGTGCCATCAGTGAGTCGTACGTAGAGCAGTTCTTC.

This clonotype was detected ten times or more. The J gene is TRBJ1-2, the V gene TRBV20-1; a possible D gene is TRBD1 (5 bases). V lost 4 bases to trimming and J lost 4 bases, with 10 bases between them. This CDR3 comprises 12 residues. From germline, CDR1 is DFQATT and CDR2 SNEGSKA (reference sequence). CDR3: CSATSGSYGYTF. In DNA, the CDR3 is TGCAGTGCTACGTCAGGGTCCTATGGCTACACCTTC.

The table lists this clonotype with a few counts. The chain recombines TRBV18 with TRBJ1-4; 8 nucleotides align to TRBD1. The CDR3 is 14 residues long. CDR1 KGHSH and CDR2 LQKENI come from the germline V gene. With V trimmed by 2 bases and J by 10 bases, 6 bases remained unmatched. The CDR3 sequence is CASSPGQGPRKLFF. CDR3 DNA sequence: TGTGCCAGCTCACCAGGACAGGGACCTAGAAAACTGTTTTTT.

This clonotype has at least ten counts. V usage is TRBV20-1 and J usage is TRBJ2-3, with TRBD2 identical over 11 bases. Germline V gene sequence: CDR1 DFQATT, CDR2 SNEGSKA (reference sequence). The CDR3 loop spans 16 amino acids. Unmatched junction bases numbered 6, after V lost 1 base and J lost 3 bases. The CDR3 spells CSARALAGGSTDTQYF. CDR3 nucleotides: TGCAGTGCTAGAGCCCTAGCGGGGGGCTCGACAGATACGCAGTATTTT.

The table lists this clonotype with many counts. The chain couples TRBV27 to TRBJ2-1, with 10 bases lining up with TRBD1. CDR1 is MNHEY, CDR2 SMNVEV, per germline (reference sequence). The CDR3 spans 19 residues. V shed 6 bases, J shed 1 base, and the junction held 15 bases outside the gene matches. CDR3 region: CASSQETGGVDISYNEQFF. The DNA for the CDR3 is TGTGCCAGCAGCCAGGAGACAGGGGGCGTTGATATTTCCTACAATGAGCAGTTCTTC.

This clonotype was seen many times. The chain links TRBV5-1 to TRBJ2-7, with D unclear. CDR1 is SGHRS and CDR2 is YFSETQ in the germline V gene. Trimming removed 2 bases from V and 0 bases from J, with 9 bases in between. The CDR3 runs to 14 residues. CDR3 in amino acids: CASSFTESSYEQYF. In nucleotides, the CDR3 is TGCGCCAGCAGCTTCACAGAGAGCTCCTACGAGCAGTACTTC.

In its sample, this clonotype was seen many times. CDR3 coding DNA: TGTGCCAGCAGCTTGAGCCGGGTAGAGGATGGCTACACCTTC. Protein: CASSLSRVEDGYTF. This chain connects TRBV5-5 to TRBJ1-2; D gene ambiguous. The CDR3 spans 14 residues. Germline CDR1 is SGHKS and CDR2 is YYEKEE (reference sequence). V was trimmed by 1 base and J by 6 bases, leaving 13 bases between them. Supplemented by reference TRBV5-5 and TRBJ1-2, the full variable domain reads DAGVTQSPTHLIKTRGQQVTLRCSPISGHKSVSWYQQVLGQGPQFIFQYYEKEERGRGNFPDRFSARQFPNYSSELNVNALLLGDSALYLCASSLSRVEDGYTFGSGTRLTVV.

Many counts were recorded for this clonotype. This CDR3 reads CASSHDLWQEAFF. CDR3 sequence (DNA): TGTGCCAGCAGCCATGACCTATGGCAGGAAGCTTTCTTT. J is TRBJ1-1 and V is TRBV3-1; D remains ambiguous. This CDR3 contains 13 residues. V was trimmed by 3 bases and J by 8 bases, leaving 13 bases between them. Germline CDR1 LGHDT, CDR2 YNNKEL (reference sequence).

This clonotype was counted ten times or more. The chain joins TRBV5-1 to TRBJ1-6; 8 nucleotides line up with TRBD1. Germline V gene sequence: CDR1 SGHRS, CDR2 YFSETQ. The CDR3 runs 15 residues. V lost 3 bases, J lost 3 bases, and 2 bases stayed unmatched. This CDR3 is CASSSGTGYNSPLHF. CDR3 DNA sequence: TGCGCCAGCAGCTCGGGGACAGGCTATAATTCACCCCTCCACTTT. The full variable domain, its missing parts supplied by reference TRBV5-1 and TRBJ1-6, is KAGVTQTPRYLIKTRGQQVTLSCSPISGHRSVSWYQQTPGQGLQFLFEYFSETQRNKGNFPGRFSGRQFSNSRSEMNVSTLELGDSALYLCASSSGTGYNSPLHFGNGTRLTVT.

V gene TRBV25-1 combines with J gene TRBJ2-1; 7 nucleotides match TRBD1. Germline V CDR1 and CDR2: MGHDK, SYGVNS. This CDR3 spans 16 amino acids. V shed 4 bases and J 4 bases; nucleotides not matched to a gene: 10. CDR3 nucleotide sequence: TGTGCCAGCAGTGGATTAACAGGGGCGAAGTACAATGAGCAGTTCTTC. It yields the protein CASSGLTGAKYNEQFF.

This clonotype has at least ten counts. The rearrangement joins TRBV3-1 to TRBJ2-2; the D gene is possibly TRBD1 (6 bases). V lost 0 bases and J lost 6, with 17 bases in between. The CDR3 spans 17 residues. The germline V gene encodes CDR1 LGHDT and CDR2 YNNKEL (reference sequence). The CDR3 DNA reads as TGTGCCAGCAGCCAAGATCTAGGGTACAGGGTCCCCGGGGAGCTGTTTTTT. Protein sequence: CASSQDLGYRVPGELFF.

In its sample, this clonotype was seen many times. The CDR3 loop is CASSHETGDGNTIYF. In DNA, the CDR3 is TGTGCCAGCAGCCACGAAACAGGAGATGGAAACACCATATATTTT. V usage is TRBV12-3 or TRBV12-4 and J usage is TRBJ1-3, with D possibly being TRBD1 (5 bases). This CDR3 is 15 amino acids long. Trimming removed 6 bases from V and 3 bases from J, with 15 bases in between.

At least ten counts were recorded for this clonotype. This chain connects TRBV28 to TRBJ2-3; D may be TRBD2 (6 bases). This CDR3 has 14 residues. Looked up from germline, CDR1 is MDHEN and CDR2 is SYDVKM. Trimming stripped 8 bases from V and 2 bases from J, with 14 bases between. The CDR3 sequence: CASYVGGITDTQYF. The CDR3 coding sequence is TGTGCCAGCTATGTGGGGGGTATCACAGATACGCAGTATTTT.

This clonotype was counted at least ten times. The gene calls are TRBV20-1 and TRBJ1-1; D not resolved. Germline V lookup: CDR1 DFQATT, CDR2 SNEGSKA (reference sequence). The CDR3 extends over 18 amino acids. The V and J ends lost 0 bases and 0 bases respectively, with 20 bases between them. The CDR3 loop is CSARDATRRAVMNTEAFF. In DNA form, the CDR3 reads TGCAGTGCTAGAGACGCGACCCGACGGGCGGTGATGAACACTGAAGCTTTCTTT.

This clonotype appeared many times. The V and J genes are TRBV5-6 and TRBJ1-2; 8 positions match TRBD1. The germline V gene encodes CDR1 SGHDT and CDR2 YYEEEE. The CDR3 is 13 residues long. V shed 5 bases and J 6 bases; nucleotides not matched to a gene: 6. Here the CDR3 DNA reads TGTGCCAGCAGGGCTCGGACAGGGAATGGCTACACCTTC. This encodes CASRARTGNGYTF.

This clonotype came up many times. The chain is built from TRBV20-1 and TRBJ2-1; 8 nucleotides align to TRBD1. The CDR3 consists of 15 residues. J lost 1 base, V lost 0 bases, and 2 bases had no gene match. Germline lookup yields CDR1 DFQATT and CDR2 SNEGSKA (reference sequence). Here the CDR3 reads CSARDDRGSYNEQFF. DNA for the CDR3: TGCAGTGCTAGAGATGACAGGGGTTCCTACAATGAGCAGTTCTTC.

Many counts were recorded for this clonotype. V gene TRBV7-9 combines with J gene TRBJ2-5; D not resolved. Germline V gene sequence: CDR1 SEHNR, CDR2 FQNEAQ (reference sequence). V was clipped by 2 bases and J by 2 bases, with 9 bases between them. This CDR3 contains 14 residues. The CDR3 sequence: CASSLMATQETQYF. The CDR3 nucleotides are TGTGCCAGCAGCTTAATGGCTACGCAAGAGACCCAGTACTTC.

This clonotype was counted many times. The V and J genes are TRBV10-3 and TRBJ2-1; TRBD2 agrees at 8 bases. The CDR3 runs to 14 residues. The V gene's germline CDR1 is ENHRY and CDR2 SYGVKD. V was clipped by 6 bases and J by 4 bases; unmatched bases: 5. CDR3 amino acids: CAIRWGLDYNEQFF. Written as DNA, the CDR3 is TGTGCCATCAGATGGGGACTAGATTACAATGAGCAGTTCTTC.

Notes on this clonotype: This sequence may be a read error, since a much larger clone differs from it by one base. This chain joins TRBV20-1 and TRBJ2-5; D is unresolved. The V end lost 6 bases, the J end lost 5 bases, and 4 bases lay between the germline ends. This CDR3 contains 9 residues. Germline values: CDR1 DFQATT, CDR2 SNEGSKA (reference sequence). CDR3 nucleotide sequence: TGCAGTGCGTGGGAGACCCAGTACTTC. It is translated as CSAWETQYF.

In its sample, this clonotype was seen many times. The J gene is TRBJ1-2, the V gene TRBV5-6, with D possibly being TRBD1 (5 bases). This CDR3 has 11 amino acids. With 1 base removed from V and 12 bases from J, the gap between germline ends came to 10 bases. Looked up from germline, CDR1 is SGHDT and CDR2 is YYEEEE. For the CDR3, the DNA is TGTGCCAGCAGCTTGAGGCAGGGAGACACCTTC. Amino acid sequence: CASSLRQGDTF.

Many counts were recorded for this clonotype. This chain uses TRBV20-1 with TRBJ1-2; 9 nucleotides line up with TRBD1. There are 15 residues in the CDR3. Germline V lookup: CDR1 DFQATT, CDR2 SNEGSKA (reference sequence). The V segment lost 1 base and the J segment 3 bases; nucleotides outside the gene matches: 6. The DNA of the CDR3 is TGCAGTGCTAGAGTCGACAGGGGGGAGGACTATGGCTACACCTTC. Translation: CSARVDRGEDYGYTF.

This clonotype was found a few times. This chain connects TRBV11-2 to TRBJ2-7; TRBD1 might be the D (6 bases). The length of the CDR3 is 17 residues. The germline V gene has CDR1 SGHAT and CDR2 FQNNGV. The V end lost 4 bases, the J end lost 3 bases, and 22 bases lay between the germline ends. CDR3 protein: CASSSETGERGNYEQYF. Written as DNA, the CDR3 is TGTGCCAGCAGCTCCGAGACAGGCGAAAGGGGTAACTACGAGCAGTACTTC.

This clonotype was detected many times. This chain joins TRBV28 and TRBJ2-3; a weak D match, TRBD2 (6 bases). The CDR3 is 14 amino acids. Between the trimmed V and J ends, which lost 6 bases and 5 bases, there was a span of 15 bases. CDR1 and CDR2 (germline): MDHEN, SYDVKM. CDR3 bases: TGTGCCAGCAGCCGACCGGGGGTGCAAGATACGCAGTATTTT. It encodes CASSRPGVQDTQYF.